Listed below are T cell receptor beta chains from one sample, sequenced in a study of blood T cell repertoires in COVID-19. The protocol was immunoSEQ multiplex PCR, while the TCRdb copy is restricted to in-frame clones and leaves out a portion. The sample lists around 250,000 clones, 75% to 90% occurring once. The sequencing input was PBMCs or T cells enriched from blood (not recorded which). Source of these receptors: a woman in her thirties with acute COVID-19. Each CDR3 is given with its conserved first and last residue. Each record gives: J gene, D gene, CDR3 length, V gene, clone size, CDR3 DNA, CDR3 protein. D genes are given only for firm matches. The size of a clone is reported for some rows only, either as once, few or many, or as a class for expanded clones.

TRBJ2-3 | TRBD1 | 15 | TRBV19 | . | TGTGCCAGTAGTCTTATGGGACAGAGCACAGATACGCAGTATTTT | CASSLMGQSTDTQYF
TRBJ2-1 | TRBD2 | 16 | TRBV13 | . | TGTGCCAGCAGCTTAGGCGACGGGAGGGCCTACAATGAGCAGTTCTTC | CASSLGDGRAYNEQFF
TRBJ2-2 | TRBD2 | 17 | TRBV19 | . | TGTGCCAGTAGTACCGACTATCGACTAGCGTTCGCCGGGGAGCTGTTTTTT | CASSTDYRLAFAGELFF
TRBJ1-1 | TRBD1 | 16 | TRBV7-9 | . | TGTGCCAGCACCATACCGACTGGACAGGGCGAGGGTAAAGCTTTCTTT | CASTIPTGQGEGKAFF
TRBJ1-6 | . | 14 | TRBV2 | few | TGTGCCAGCAGTTGGGGGGGATATAATTCACCCCTCCACTTT | CASSWGGYNSPLHF
TRBJ2-1 | TRBD1 | 16 | TRBV19 | . | TGTGCCAGTAGTATGCACGGGGACAGGGCCAACAATGAGCAGTTCTTC | CASSMHGDRANNEQFF
TRBJ2-3 | TRBD2 | 15 | TRBV5-1 | . | TGCGCCAGCAGACAGGATGCGGGAGGGGTAAATACGCAGTATTTT | CASRQDAGGVNTQYF
TRBJ1-1 | . | 13 | TRBV28 | . | TGTGCCAGCAGCTCGGGGGGCGGCACTGAAGCTTTCTTT | CASSSGGGTEAFF
TRBJ2-1 | TRBD2 | 15 | TRBV11-3 | . | TGTGCCAGCAGCCCCCCGGGACTAGCGGACAATGAGCAGTTCTTC | CASSPPGLADNEQFF
TRBJ1-2 | TRBD1 | 15 | TRBV3-1/TRBV3-2 | . | TGTGCCAGCAGCCACATATCCGGGACAGGGTCTGGCTACACCTTC | CASSHISGTGSGYTF
TRBJ1-5 | . | 15 | TRBV19 | . | TGTGCCAGTAGATTGGTGAGGGAGTGGAATCAGCCCCAGCATTTT | CASRLVREWNQPQHF
TRBJ2-1 | TRBD2 | 16 | TRBV5-1 | . | TGCGCCAGCAGCTTCGGACTAGCGGGAGCTAACAATGAGCAGTTCTTC | CASSFGLAGANNEQFF
TRBJ1-2 | TRBD1 | 14 | TRBV27 | . | TGTGCCAGCAGTTTATCGGGGACAGCGGTGGGCTACACCTTC | CASSLSGTAVGYTF